These 5 T cell receptor beta chains were sequenced from one sample in a study of T cells after yellow fever vaccination. TCRdb reprocessed the 5' RACE reads via MiXCR and lists one record per CDR3 protein. This table has just under 85,000 distinct CDR3 sequences, about 14% appearing once. The sequenced sample was CD8+ T cells not binding an NS4B(214-222) dextramer, sorted from PBMCs, obtained approximately 22 days after the first yellow fever vaccination. The source of these receptors is a young man who received the YFV17D yellow fever vaccine.

The V gene is TRBV15, the J gene TRBJ1-4, with no clear D. There are 16 residues in the CDR3. CDR1 LNHNV and CDR2 YYDKDF come from the germline V gene (reference sequence). V lost 3 bases, J lost 4 bases, and 15 bases lay in between. CDR3 bases: TGTGCCACCAGCAGGGCCCGTGACACCCGTAATGAAAAACTGTTTTTT. Protein: CATSRARDTRNEKLFF. Full variable domain (remainder filled in from reference TRBV15 and TRBJ1-4): DAMVIQNPRYQVTQFGKPVTLSCSQTLNHNVMYWYQQKSSQAPKLLFHYYDKDFNNEADTPDNFQSRRPNTSFCFLDIRSPGLGDTAMYLCATSRARDTRNEKLFFGSGTQLSVL.

This clonotype came up a few times. The gene calls are TRBV7-3 and TRBJ2-7, with no clear D. V gave up 5 bases and J gave up 3 bases, with 17 bases separating them. The CDR3 consists of 15 residues. The germline V gene has CDR1 SGHTA and CDR2 FQGTGA. This CDR3 reads CASSPDEVAYYEQYF. CDR3 in DNA: TGTGCCAGCAGCCCAGACGAGGTGGCATACTACGAGCAGTACTTC.

A remark on this clonotype: A much larger clone lies a single base off, so this may be a read error. This sequence joins TRBV20-1 and TRBJ2-3, with 9 nucleotides matching TRBD1. Looked up from germline, CDR1 is DFQATT and CDR2 is SNEGSKA (reference sequence). V lost 5 bases and J lost 4; bases outside the gene matches: 7. The CDR3 totals 14 residues. The CDR3, as DNA: TGCAGTGCTCGCCGGGACAGGGACTCAGATACGCAGTATTTT. Protein sequence: CSARRDRDSDTQYF.

The CDR3 nucleotides read TGTGCCACCAGCAGAGATCGGCAGGCCCAAGAGACCCAGTACTTC. Translating gives CATSRDRQAQETQYF. V is TRBV15 and J is TRBJ2-5; D ambiguous. Trimming left V 0 bases short and J 1 base short, with 9 bases between. The CDR3 consists of 15 residues. CDR1 and CDR2 (germline): LNHNV, YYDKDF (reference sequence). The full variable domain, with the rest looked up from reference TRBV15 and TRBJ2-5, is DAMVIQNPRYQVTQFGKPVTLSCSQTLNHNVMYWYQQKSSQAPKLLFHYYDKDFNNEADTPDNFQSRRPNTSFCFLDIRSPGLGDTAMYLCATSRDRQAQETQYFGPGTRLLVL.

This clonotype was counted between two and nine times. V and J are TRBV4-2 and TRBJ2-1; D unclear. V was shortened by 0 bases and J by 0 bases, with 15 bases between the two germline ends. Per germline, CDR1 LGHNA and CDR2 YNFKEQ. This CDR3 region has 18 residues. DNA for the CDR3: TGTGCCAGCAGCCAAGATTATCACAATCCGGGCTCCTACAATGAGCAGTTCTTC. Its translation: CASSQDYHNPGSYNEQFF.